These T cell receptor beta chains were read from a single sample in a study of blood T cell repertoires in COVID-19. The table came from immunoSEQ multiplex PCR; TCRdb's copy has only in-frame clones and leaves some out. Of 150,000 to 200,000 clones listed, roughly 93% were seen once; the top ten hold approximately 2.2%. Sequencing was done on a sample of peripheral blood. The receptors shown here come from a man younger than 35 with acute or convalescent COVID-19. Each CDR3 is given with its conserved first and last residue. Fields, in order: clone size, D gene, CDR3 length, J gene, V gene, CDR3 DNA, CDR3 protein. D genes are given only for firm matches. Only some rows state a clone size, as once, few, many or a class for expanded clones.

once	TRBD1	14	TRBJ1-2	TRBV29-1	TGCAGCGCCGGGACAGGGAACGGAGTCTATGGCTACACCTTC	CSAGTGNGVYGYTF
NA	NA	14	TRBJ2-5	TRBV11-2	TGTGCCAGCAGCTACTTCGAAAGCCAAGAGACCCAGTACTTC	CASSYFESQETQYF
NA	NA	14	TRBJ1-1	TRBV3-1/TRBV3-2	TGTGCCAGCAGCCAAGACGGCAGGGTCACTGAAGCTTTCTTT	CASSQDGRVTEAFF
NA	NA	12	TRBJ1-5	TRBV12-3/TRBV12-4	TGTGCCAGCAGTTACATGCCGCAGCCCCAGCATTTT	CASSYMPQPQHF
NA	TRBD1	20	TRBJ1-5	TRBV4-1	TGCGCCAGCAGCCCGCGAAACCGGGACAGGGTCCCATATAGCAATCAGCCCCAGCATTTT	CASSPRNRDRVPYSNQPQHF
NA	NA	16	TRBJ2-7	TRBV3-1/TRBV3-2	TGTGCCAGCAGCCAAGTTGAGGTACCAGGGTGGCACGAGCAGTACTTC	CASSQVEVPGWHEQYF
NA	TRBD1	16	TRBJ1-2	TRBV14	TGTGCCAGTGCCCCCGGGACAGGGGGATGGCTTTATGGCTACACCTTC	CASAPGTGGWLYGYTF
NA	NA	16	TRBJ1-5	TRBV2	TGTGCCAGCAGTGATCTCGCCGGGGGGAACAATCAGCCCCAGCATTTT	CASSDLAGGNNQPQHF
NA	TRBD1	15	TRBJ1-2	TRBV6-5	TGTGCCAGCAGCCGCCACAGGGGTACTAACTATGGCTACACCTTC	CASSRHRGTNYGYTF
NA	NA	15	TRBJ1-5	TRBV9	TGTGCCAGCAGCGTAGACGGGGATAGCAATCAGCCCCAGCATTTT	CASSVDGDSNQPQHF
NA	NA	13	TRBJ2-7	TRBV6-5	TGTGCCAGCAGAAATACAGGGAAGGGCGAGCAGTACTTC	CASRNTGKGEQYF
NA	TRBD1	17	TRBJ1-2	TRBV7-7	TGTGCCAGCGAGACATTGTGTTGGGACAGGGGGCGAGTCAGCTACACCTTC	CASETLCWDRGRVSYTF
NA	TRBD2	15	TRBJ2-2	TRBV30	TGTGCCTGGAGTGGGCTAGCGGGAGTGTTCGGGGAGCTGTTTTTT	CAWSGLAGVFGELFF
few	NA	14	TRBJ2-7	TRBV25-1	TGTGCCAGCAGTGACTTGGACAGACACTACGAGCAGTACTTC	CASSDLDRHYEQYF
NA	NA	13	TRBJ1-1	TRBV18	TGTGCCAGCTCGTCAGGCCCGAACACTGAAGCTTTCTTT	CASSSGPNTEAFF
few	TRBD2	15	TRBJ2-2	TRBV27	TGTGCCAGCAGTTTACGGGGAGGGGTATCCGGGGAGCTGTTTTTT	CASSLRGGVSGELFF
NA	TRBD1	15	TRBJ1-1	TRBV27	TGTGCCAGCACTATCAGGGGGAGTATGAACACTGAAGCTTTCTTT	CASTIRGSMNTEAFF
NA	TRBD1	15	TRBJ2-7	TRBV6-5	TGTGCCAGCAGTTACACCCGGACAGGGGCCTACGAGCAGTACTTC	CASSYTRTGAYEQYF
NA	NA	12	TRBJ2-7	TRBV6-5	TGTGCCAGCAGTTATCCGACGGGGGAGCAGTACTTC	CASSYPTGEQYF
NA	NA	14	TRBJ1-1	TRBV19	TGTGCCAGTAGTTCCCTACCAGGGCCCACTGAAGCTTTCTTT	CASSSLPGPTEAFF
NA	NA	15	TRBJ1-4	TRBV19	TGTGCCAGTAGAAGCTCGGTTGCAACTAATGAAAAACTGTTTTTT	CASRSSVATNEKLFF
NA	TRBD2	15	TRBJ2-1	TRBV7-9	TGTGCCAGCAGCTTAGCGGGACTAGCGGATAATGAGCAGTTCTTC	CASSLAGLADNEQFF
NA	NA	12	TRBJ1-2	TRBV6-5	TGTGCCAGCAAGGGGGGGTTCTATGGCTACACCTTC	CASKGGFYGYTF
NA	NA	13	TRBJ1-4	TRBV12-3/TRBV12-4	TGTGCCAGCAGTTTTACGGGAAATGAAAAACTGTTTTTT	CASSFTGNEKLFF
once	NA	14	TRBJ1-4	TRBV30	TGTGCCTGGAGTCCCGACGGAGTCGGGGAAAAACTGTTTTTT	CAWSPDGVGEKLFF
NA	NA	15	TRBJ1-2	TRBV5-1	TGCGCCAGCAGCTTGGCCGGAGGACAGACTTATGGCTACACCTTC	CASSLAGGQTYGYTF
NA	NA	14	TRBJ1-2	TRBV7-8	TGTGCCAGCAGCTCCCGTCAGGGATTCTATGGCTACACCTTC	CASSSRQGFYGYTF
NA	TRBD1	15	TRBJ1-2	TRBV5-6	TGTGCCAGCAGGGAACAGGGGGCAGGCAACTATGGCTACACCTTC	CASREQGAGNYGYTF
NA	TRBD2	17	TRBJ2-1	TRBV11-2	TGTGCCAGCAGCTTAGACGGGGCTAGCGGAATATACAATGAGCAGTTCTTC	CASSLDGASGIYNEQFF
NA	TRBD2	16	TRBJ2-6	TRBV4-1	TGCGCCAGCAGCCCCGGGAGGGCCTCTGGGGCCAACGTCCTGACTTTC	CASSPGRASGANVLTF
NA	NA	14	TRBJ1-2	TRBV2	TGTGCCAGCAGTGAATGGGCAGGGCTCGATGGCTACACCTTC	CASSEWAGLDGYTF
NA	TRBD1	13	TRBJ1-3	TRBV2	TGTGCCAGCAGGACGACAGGGAGTAACACCATATATTTT	CASRTTGSNTIYF
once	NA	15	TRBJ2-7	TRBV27	TGTGCCAGCAGTCCCCGGGACTTCAGTTCCTACGAGCAGTACTTC	CASSPRDFSSYEQYF
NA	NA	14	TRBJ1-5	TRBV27	TGTGCCAGCAGTTTAGGGGGGTCCAGTCAGCCCCAGCATTTT	CASSLGGSSQPQHF
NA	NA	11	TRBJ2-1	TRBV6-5	TGTGCACTAGCCTCCTACAATGAGCAGTTCTTC	CALASYNEQFF
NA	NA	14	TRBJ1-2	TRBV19	TGTGCCAGTACCCAAGGGGCCTCCACCCGCGGCTACACCTTC	CASTQGASTRGYTF
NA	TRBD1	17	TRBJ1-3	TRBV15	TGTGCCACCAGCAGTTGGGGACAGGGGGCTACTGGAAACACCATATATTTT	CATSSWGQGATGNTIYF
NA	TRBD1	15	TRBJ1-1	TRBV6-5	TGTGCCAGCAGTCCCGGACAGGGGGGGGACACTGAAGCTTTCTTT	CASSPGQGGDTEAFF
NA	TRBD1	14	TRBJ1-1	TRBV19	TGTGCCAGTAGTTCGACAGGGCTGAACACTGAAGCTTTCTTT	CASSSTGLNTEAFF
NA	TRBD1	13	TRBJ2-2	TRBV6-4	TGTGCCAGCAGCGCAGGGGGAGAAGGGGAGCTGTTTTTT	CASSAGGEGELFF
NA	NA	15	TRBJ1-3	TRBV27	TGTGCCAGCAGTTTACGGGGGTCCTCTGGAAACACCATATATTTT	CASSLRGSSGNTIYF
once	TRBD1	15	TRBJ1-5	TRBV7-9	TGTGCCAGCAGAGCCGGGACAGGGGGCAATCAGCCCCAGCATTTT	CASRAGTGGNQPQHF
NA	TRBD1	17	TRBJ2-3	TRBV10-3	TGTGCCATCAGTGGTTCCGGGACAGGGGTTCTGTCAGATACGCAGTATTTT	CAISGSGTGVLSDTQYF
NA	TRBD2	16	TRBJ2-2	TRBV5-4	TGTGCCAGCAGCTCAGCGGGACTATCTTCATCCGGGGAGCTGTTTTTT	CASSSAGLSSSGELFF
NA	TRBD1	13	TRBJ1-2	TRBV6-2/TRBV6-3	TGTGCCAGCAGTCTAAACGGACAGGGAAGTGCGCCCTTC	CASSLNGQGSAPF
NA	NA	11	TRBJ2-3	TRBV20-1	TGCAGTGCTAGGAAGCGGGATACGCAGTATTTT	CSARKRDTQYF
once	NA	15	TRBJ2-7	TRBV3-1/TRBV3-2	TGTGCCAGCAGCTCACGACAGGTACCGACCTACGAGCAGTACTTC	CASSSRQVPTYEQYF
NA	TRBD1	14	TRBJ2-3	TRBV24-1	TGTGCCACCAGTGCCGGACAGGGGACAGATACGCAGTATTTT	CATSAGQGTDTQYF
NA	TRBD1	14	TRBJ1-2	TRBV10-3	TGTGCCACCACCCACCGACAGGGGGCTTGGGGCTACACCTTC	CATTHRQGAWGYTF
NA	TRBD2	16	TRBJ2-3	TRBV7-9	TGTGCCAGCAGCTTCCCGACGCGGGAGGACACAGATACGCAGTATTTT	CASSFPTREDTDTQYF
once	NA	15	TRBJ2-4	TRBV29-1	TGCAGCGTTGAAGTTGGAGGACTAGCCAAAAACATTCAGTACTTC	CSVEVGGLAKNIQYF
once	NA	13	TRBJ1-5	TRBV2	TGTGCCAGCAGTAGAGGAGGGTTTCAGCCCCAGCATTTT	CASSRGGFQPQHF
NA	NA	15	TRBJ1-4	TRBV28	TGTGCCAGCAGTTTGGTCGCAGCAACTAATGAAAAACTGTTTTTT	CASSLVAATNEKLFF
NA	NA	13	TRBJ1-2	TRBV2	TGTGCCAGCAGTGAATTGCAGGGGAATGGCTACACCTTC	CASSELQGNGYTF
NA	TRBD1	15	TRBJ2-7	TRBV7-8	TGTGCCAGCAGCTTAGTCAGGGGGCGCCCCAACGAGCAGTACTTC	CASSLVRGRPNEQYF
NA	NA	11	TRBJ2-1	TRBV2	TGTGCCAGCAGCCAGTTAAATGAGCAGTTCTTC	CASSQLNEQFF
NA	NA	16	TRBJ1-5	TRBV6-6	TGTGCCAGCAGTTACGACCCGGAGAATGGCAATCAGCCCCAGCATTTT	CASSYDPENGNQPQHF